The clone carrying this T cell receptor (beta chain) was detected only once. In the original processing: The authors estimated nucleated cell counts from reference gene primer amplification. The table came from immunoSEQ multiplex PCR; TCRdb's copy has only in-frame clones and leaves some out. For V, J and clone size, that table is used; D and trimming come from the DNA. Of approximately 220,000 clones in the sample, around 86% are singletons; the top ten hold 3.5% to 4%. The data were taken from a study of blood T cell repertoires in COVID-19. About the research overall: PBMCs, B-cell-depleted T cells, or T cells were the source of the cDNA or gDNA that made up the material.

Residents of approximately 25 US areas, aged about 18 to 100 years, made up the participants. Which cohort a participant joined came from the clinical history participants gave. V lost 2 bases to trimming and J lost 8 bases, with 16 bases between them. The germline CDR1 and CDR2 sequences are SNHLY and FYNNEI. This CDR3 is built from 15 residues. Sequencing was done on a sample of PBMCs or T cells enriched from blood (not recorded which). This TCR derives from a woman aged 40 to 50 with acute COVID-19. The rearrangement uses TRBV2 and TRBJ2-4; possible D gene TRBD2, 6 bases. The CDR3 DNA reads as TGTGCCAGCAGTGAACAGGACTACCCTGGGGACATTCAGTACTTC. Translated: CASSEQDYPGDIQYF.